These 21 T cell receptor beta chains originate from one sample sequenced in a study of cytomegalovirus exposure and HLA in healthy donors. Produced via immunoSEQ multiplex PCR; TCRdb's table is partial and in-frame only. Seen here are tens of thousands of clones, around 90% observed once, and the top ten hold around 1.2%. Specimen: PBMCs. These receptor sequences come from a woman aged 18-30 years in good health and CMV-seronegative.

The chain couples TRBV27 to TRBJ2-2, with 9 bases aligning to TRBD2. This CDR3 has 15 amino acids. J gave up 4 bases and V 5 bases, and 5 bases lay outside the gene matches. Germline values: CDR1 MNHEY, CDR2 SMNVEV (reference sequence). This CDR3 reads CASSTAGGSTGELFF. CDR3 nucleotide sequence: TGTGCCAGCAGTACAGCGGGAGGAAGCACCGGGGAGCTGTTTTTT.

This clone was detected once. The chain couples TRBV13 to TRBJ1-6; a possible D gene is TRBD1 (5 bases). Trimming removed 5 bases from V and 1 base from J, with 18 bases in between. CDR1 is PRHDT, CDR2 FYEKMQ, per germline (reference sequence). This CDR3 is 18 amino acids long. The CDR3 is CASSGQGVWDSYNSPLHF. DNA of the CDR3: TGTGCCAGCAGCGGACAAGGAGTTTGGGATTCCTATAATTCACCCCTCCACTTT.

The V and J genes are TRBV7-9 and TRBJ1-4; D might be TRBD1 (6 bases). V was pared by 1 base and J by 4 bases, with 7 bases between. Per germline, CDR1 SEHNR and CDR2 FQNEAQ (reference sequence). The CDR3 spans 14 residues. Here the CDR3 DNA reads TGTGCCAGCAGCTTAGGCAGGGGTAATGAAAAACTGTTTTTT. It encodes CASSLGRGNEKLFF.

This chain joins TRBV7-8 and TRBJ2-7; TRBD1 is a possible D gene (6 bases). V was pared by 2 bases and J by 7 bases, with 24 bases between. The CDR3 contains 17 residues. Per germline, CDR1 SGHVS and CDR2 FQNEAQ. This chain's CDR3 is CASSLPKQGLPSREQYF. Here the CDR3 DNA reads TGTGCCAGCAGCTTACCCAAACAGGGCCTTCCTTCGCGGGAGCAGTACTTC.

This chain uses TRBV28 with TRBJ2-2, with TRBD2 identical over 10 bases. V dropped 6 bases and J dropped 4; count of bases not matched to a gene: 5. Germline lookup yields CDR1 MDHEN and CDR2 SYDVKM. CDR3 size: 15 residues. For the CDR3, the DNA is TGTGCCAGCAGGCCGGGACTAGCGCGCACCGGGGAGCTGTTTTTT. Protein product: CASRPGLARTGELFF.

CDR3 residues: CASSDRAGLFITDTQYF. The CDR3 DNA sequence: TGTGCCAGCAGTGACAGGGCCGGATTGTTCATCACAGATACGCAGTATTTT. This chain connects TRBV6-1 to TRBJ2-3, with a tentative D call TRBD1 (5 bases). This CDR3 spans 17 amino acids. Trimming cost V 3 bases and J 2 bases, with 18 bases left between them. Germline V CDR1 and CDR2: MNHNS, SASEGT.

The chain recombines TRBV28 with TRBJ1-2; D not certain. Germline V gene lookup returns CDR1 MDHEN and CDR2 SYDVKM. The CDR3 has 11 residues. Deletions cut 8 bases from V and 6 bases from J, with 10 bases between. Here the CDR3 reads CASGAVHGYTF. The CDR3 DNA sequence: TGTGCCAGCGGTGCGGTCCATGGCTACACCTTC.

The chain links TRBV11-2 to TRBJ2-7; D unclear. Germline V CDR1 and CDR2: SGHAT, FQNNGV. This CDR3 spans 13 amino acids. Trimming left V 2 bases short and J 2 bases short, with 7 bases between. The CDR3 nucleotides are TGTGCCAGCAGCTTAACTCCCACCTACGAGCAGTACTTC. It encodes CASSLTPTYEQYF.

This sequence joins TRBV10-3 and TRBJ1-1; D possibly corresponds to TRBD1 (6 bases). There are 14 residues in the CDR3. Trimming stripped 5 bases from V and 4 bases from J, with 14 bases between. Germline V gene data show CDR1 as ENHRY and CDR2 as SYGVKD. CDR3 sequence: CAISIQGGSTEAFF. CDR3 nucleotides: TGTGCCATCAGTATACAGGGAGGGAGCACTGAAGCTTTCTTT.

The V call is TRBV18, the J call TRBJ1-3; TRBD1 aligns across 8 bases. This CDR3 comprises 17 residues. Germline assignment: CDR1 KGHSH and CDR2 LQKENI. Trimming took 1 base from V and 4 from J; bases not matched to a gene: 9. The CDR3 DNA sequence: TGTGCCAGCTCACCACTGGGTCAGGGGGCGACAGGAAACACCATATATTTT. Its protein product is CASSPLGQGATGNTIYF.

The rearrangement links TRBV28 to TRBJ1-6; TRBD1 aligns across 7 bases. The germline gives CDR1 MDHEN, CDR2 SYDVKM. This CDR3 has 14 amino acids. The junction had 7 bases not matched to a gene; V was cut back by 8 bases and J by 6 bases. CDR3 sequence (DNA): TGTGCCAGCCTAACCGGGACAGTTAATTCACCCCTCCACTTT. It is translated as CASLTGTVNSPLHF.

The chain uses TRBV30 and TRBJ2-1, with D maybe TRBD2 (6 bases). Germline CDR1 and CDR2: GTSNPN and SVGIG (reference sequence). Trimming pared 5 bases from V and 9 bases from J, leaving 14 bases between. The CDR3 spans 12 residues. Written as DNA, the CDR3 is TGTGCCTGGTCGACTAGGACGGGTGAGCAGTTCTTC. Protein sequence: CAWSTRTGEQFF.

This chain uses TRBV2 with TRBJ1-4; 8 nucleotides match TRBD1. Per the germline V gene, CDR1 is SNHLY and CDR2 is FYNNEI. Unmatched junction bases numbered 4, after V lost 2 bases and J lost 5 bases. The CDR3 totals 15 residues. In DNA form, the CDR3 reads TGTGCCAGCAGTGAAAGGGCAGGGGGCAATGAAAAACTGTTTTTT. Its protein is CASSERAGGNEKLFF.

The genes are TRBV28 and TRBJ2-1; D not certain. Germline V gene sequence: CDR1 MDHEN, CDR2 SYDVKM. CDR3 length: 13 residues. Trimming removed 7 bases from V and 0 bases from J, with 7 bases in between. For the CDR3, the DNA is TGTGCCAGCAAGAAGCCCTCCTACAATGAGCAGTTCTTC. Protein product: CASKKPSYNEQFF.

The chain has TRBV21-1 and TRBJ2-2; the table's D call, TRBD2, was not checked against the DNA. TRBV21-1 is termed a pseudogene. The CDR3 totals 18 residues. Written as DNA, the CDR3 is TGTGCCAGCAGCAAAGTAAGGACTAGCGGGGCAAACACCGGGGAGCTGTTTTTT. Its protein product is CASSKVRTSGANTGELFF.

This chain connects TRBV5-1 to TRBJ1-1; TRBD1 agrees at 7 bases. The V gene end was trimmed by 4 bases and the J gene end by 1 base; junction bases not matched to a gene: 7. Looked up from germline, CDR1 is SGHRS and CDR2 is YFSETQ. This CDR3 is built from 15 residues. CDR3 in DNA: TGCGCCAGCAGCACCTGGGACAGTTCGAACACTGAAGCTTTCTTT. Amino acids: CASSTWDSSNTEAFF.

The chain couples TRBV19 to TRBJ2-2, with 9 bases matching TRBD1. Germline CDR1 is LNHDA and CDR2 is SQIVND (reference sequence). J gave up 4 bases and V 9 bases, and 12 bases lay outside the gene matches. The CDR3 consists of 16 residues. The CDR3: CASQPRDREGTGELFF. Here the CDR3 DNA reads TGTGCCAGCCAACCCCGGGACAGGGAGGGCACCGGGGAGCTGTTTTTT. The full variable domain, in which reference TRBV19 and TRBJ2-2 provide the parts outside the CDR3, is DGGITQSPKYLFRKEGQNVTLSCEQNLNHDAMYWYRQDPGQGLRLIYYSQIVNDFQKGDIAEGYSVSREKKESFPLTVTSAQKNPTAFYLCASQPRDREGTGELFFGEGSRLTVL.

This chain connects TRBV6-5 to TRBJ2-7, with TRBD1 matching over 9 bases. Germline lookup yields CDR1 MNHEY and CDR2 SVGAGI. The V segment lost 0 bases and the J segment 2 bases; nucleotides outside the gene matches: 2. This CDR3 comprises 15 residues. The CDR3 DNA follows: TGTGCCAGCAGTTACTCCGGACAGGGGACCTACGAGCAGTACTTC. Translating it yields CASSYSGQGTYEQYF.

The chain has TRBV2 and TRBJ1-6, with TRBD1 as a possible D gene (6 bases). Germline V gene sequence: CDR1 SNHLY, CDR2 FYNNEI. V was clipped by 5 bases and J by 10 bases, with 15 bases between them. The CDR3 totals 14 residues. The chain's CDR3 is CASSLQGSGSPLHF. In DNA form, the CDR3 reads TGTGCCAGCAGTCTTCAGGGGTCTGGATCACCCCTCCACTTT.

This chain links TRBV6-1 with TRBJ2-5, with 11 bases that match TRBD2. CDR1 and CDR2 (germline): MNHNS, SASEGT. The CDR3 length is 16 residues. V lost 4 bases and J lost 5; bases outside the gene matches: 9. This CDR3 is CASSAIIAGGSETQYF. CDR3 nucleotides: TGTGCCAGCAGTGCCATCATAGCGGGAGGGTCGGAGACCCAGTACTTC.

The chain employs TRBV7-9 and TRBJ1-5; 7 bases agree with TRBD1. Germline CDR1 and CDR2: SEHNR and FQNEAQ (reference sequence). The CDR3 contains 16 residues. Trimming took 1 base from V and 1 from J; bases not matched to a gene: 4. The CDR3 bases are TGTGCCAGCAGCTTAGTTAGGGGGCTGAGCAATCAGCCCCAGCATTTT. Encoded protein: CASSLVRGLSNQPQHF.